Shown below are 23 T cell receptor beta chains from a single sample sequenced in a study of beta chain features in type 1 diabetes. TCRB transcripts that were expressed got sequenced, as all of the isolated RNA had been reverse transcribed. TCRdb keeps only in-frame clones here, not all; method: immunoSEQ multiplex PCR. This sample has 250,000 to 350,000 clones, with approximately 15% found just once. Broader study findings: Among patients with Type 1 diabetes, TCRB CDR3s were moderately but significantly shorter in every one of the four CD4+ subsets.

Their specific antigens are unknown. Input material: naive CD4+ T cells from blood. The source of these receptors is a young man with type 1 diabetes.

The CDR3, as DNA: TGTGCCTGGAGTGGGACAACTAATCAGCCCCAGCATTTT. This encodes CAWSGTTNQPQHF. The rearrangement links TRBV30 to TRBJ1-5; a weak D match, TRBD1 (5 bases). Germline values: CDR1 GTSNPN, CDR2 SVGIG (reference sequence). The CDR3 loop spans 13 amino acids. V was trimmed by 1 base and J by 4 bases, leaving 8 bases between them. Combining the CDR3 with reference TRBV30 and TRBJ1-5 gives the whole variable domain SQTIHQWPATLVQPVGSPLSLECTVEGTSNPNLYWYRQAAGRGLQLLFYSVGIGQISSEVPQNLSASRPQDRQFILSSKKLLLSDSGFYLCAWSGTTNQPQHFGDGTRLSIL.

V usage is TRBV5-1 and J usage is TRBJ2-2, with D perhaps matching TRBD1 (6 bases). Germline V gene lookup returns CDR1 SGHRS and CDR2 YFSETQ. The CDR3 length is 15 residues. Trimming removed 4 bases at V and 3 bases at J, with 13 bases between. Here the CDR3 DNA reads TGCGCCAGCAGCCCGGACAGTTCGGACACCGGGGAGCTGTTTTTT. Amino acids: CASSPDSSDTGELFF. Full variable domain (remainder filled in from reference TRBV5-1 and TRBJ2-2): KAGVTQTPRYLIKTRGQQVTLSCSPISGHRSVSWYQQTPGQGLQFLFEYFSETQRNKGNFPGRFSGRQFSNSRSEMNVSTLELGDSALYLCASSPDSSDTGELFFGEGSRLTVL.

The sample holds one count of this clone. The V gene is TRBV4-3, the J gene TRBJ1-1, with 10 positions matching TRBD1. CDR3 length: 15 amino acids. CDR1 and CDR2 from the germline V gene are LGHNA and YSLEER. The V gene end was trimmed by 0 bases and the J gene end by 4 bases; junction bases not matched to a gene: 2. CDR3 coding DNA: TGCGCCAGCAGCCAAGAGCGGGACAGGGGCACTGAAGCTTTCTTT. Its translation is CASSQERDRGTEAFF.

This clone was observed a few times. This chain joins TRBV7-9 and TRBJ2-7, with D unresolved. V gave up 3 bases and J gave up 2 bases, with 8 bases separating them. The germline V gene encodes CDR1 SEHNR and CDR2 FQNEAQ (reference sequence). The CDR3 sequence is 13 residues long. CDR3 region: CASSLTATYEQYF. CDR3 DNA: TGTGCCAGCAGCTTGACTGCGACCTACGAGCAGTACTTC.

This clone has just a few counts. The chain employs TRBV7-9 and TRBJ1-2; D is ambiguous. The V end was cut by 1 base, the J end by 4 bases, with 10 bases between. This CDR3 spans 14 amino acids. Germline lookup yields CDR1 SEHNR and CDR2 FQNEAQ (reference sequence). The CDR3, as DNA: TGTGCCAGCAGCTTAGGGCTGCGGGCCTATGGCTACACCTTC. Translation: CASSLGLRAYGYTF.

The chain joins TRBV7-9 to TRBJ2-3; 7 bases line up with TRBD2. The CDR3 has 13 residues. The germline V gene encodes CDR1 SEHNR and CDR2 FQNEAQ (reference sequence). J was trimmed by 5 bases and V by 4 bases; bases with no gene match: 3. This chain's CDR3 is CASSSPGGDTQYF. Written as DNA, the CDR3 is TGTGCCAGCAGCTCCCCGGGGGGAGATACGCAGTATTTT.

The V call is TRBV28, the J call TRBJ2-1; 8 positions agree with TRBD2. The CDR3 sequence is 18 residues long. From germline, CDR1 is MDHEN and CDR2 SYDVKM. After removal of 5 bases from V and 5 bases from J, the junction contained 17 bases not matched to a gene. The CDR3 is CASSLISGSQHRNNEQFF. CDR3 nucleotide sequence: TGTGCCAGCAGTCTCATAAGCGGGAGCCAGCACCGTAACAATGAGCAGTTCTTC.

V usage is TRBV11-1 and J usage is TRBJ1-1; maybe TRBD1 (5 bases). The V gene lost 2 bases and the J gene lost 4 bases, with 14 bases spanning the gap. Germline values: CDR1 SGHAT, CDR2 FQDESV (reference sequence). CDR3 length equals 15 residues. The CDR3 DNA reads TGTGCCAGCAGCTTACTGGGGCGGATTGGCACTGAAGCTTTCTTT. Translation gives CASSLLGRIGTEAFF.

This clone was recorded a few times. This rearrangement joins TRBV19 to TRBJ1-1; 8 nucleotides match TRBD1. V lost 4 bases and J lost 4; bases outside the gene matches: 5. Germline V CDR1 and CDR2: LNHDA, SQIVND (reference sequence). The CDR3 runs to 14 residues. The CDR3 loop reads CASSTGQGTTEAFF. In nucleotides, the CDR3 is TGTGCCAGTAGTACCGGACAGGGAACCACTGAAGCTTTCTTT.

This clone came up a few times. The rearrangement links TRBV7-2 to TRBJ2-5, with TRBD2 matching over 7 bases. Germline values: CDR1 SGHTA, CDR2 FQGNSA. The CDR3 covers 14 residues. V gave up 4 bases and J gave up 4 bases; unmatched junction bases: 6. The CDR3: CASSSFSGRETQYF. Here the CDR3 DNA reads TGTGCCAGCAGCTCCTTTAGCGGGCGAGAGACCCAGTACTTC.

This clone turned up a few times. The rearrangement joins TRBV7-6 to TRBJ2-7, with D possibly TRBD1 on 5 matching bases. CDR1 and CDR2 (germline): SGHVS, FNYEAQ. The CDR3 consists of 19 residues. V was trimmed by 5 bases and J by 6 bases, leaving 32 bases between them. CDR3 DNA: TGTGCCAGCAGCCCCGAGCCAGGGCAGGGTAAACAATCCTCGTTCGAGCAGTACTTC. Its protein is CASSPEPGQGKQSSFEQYF. Using reference TRBV7-6 and TRBJ2-7 for the parts outside the CDR3, the full variable domain is GAGVSQSPRYKVTKRGQDVALRCDPISGHVSLYWYRQALGQGPEFLTYFNYEAQQDKSGLPNDRFSAERPEGSISTLTIQRTEQRDSAMYRCASSPEPGQGKQSSFEQYFGPGTRLTVT.

There are a few counts of this clone. The rearrangement uses TRBV5-1 and TRBJ2-3, with 7 bases fitting TRBD1. The length of the CDR3 is 15 residues. The V segment lost 4 bases and the J segment 2 bases; nucleotides outside the gene matches: 7. CDR1 is SGHRS, CDR2 YFSETQ, per germline. The CDR3 region has the DNA TGCGCCAGCAGCCTCACGGGACAGCCCACAGATACGCAGTATTTT. As protein: CASSLTGQPTDTQYF.

This clone was found a few times. The chain couples TRBV5-4 to TRBJ1-2; D remains unclear. This CDR3 contains 13 residues. The germline CDR1 and CDR2 sequences are SGHNT and YYREEE (reference sequence). Trimming pared 5 bases from V and 8 bases from J, leaving 16 bases between. This CDR3 reads CASRFDGSMGYTF. The CDR3, as DNA: TGTGCCAGCAGATTCGACGGGTCAATGGGCTACACCTTC. The entire variable domain, with the rest obtained from reference TRBV5-4 and TRBJ1-2, is as follows: ETGVTQSPTHLIKTRGQQVTLRCSSQSGHNTVSWYQQALGQGPQFIFQYYREEENGRGNFPPRFSGLQFPNYSSELNVNALELDDSALYLCASRFDGSMGYTFGSGTRLTVV.

There are a few counts of this clone. This sequence joins TRBV21-1 and TRBJ1-1; TRBD1 is the table's D call and was not checked against the DNA. TRBV21-1 is a pseudogene. The CDR3 length is 16 residues. The CDR3 DNA is TGTGCCAGCAGCAAGACAGGGGGCGCGTTCGTCACTGAAGCTTTCTTT. This translates into CASSKTGGAFVTEAFF.

This clone has only a few counts. The gene calls are TRBV5-1 and TRBJ2-5; weak D call: TRBD2 (6 bases). Germline loops: CDR1 SGHRS, CDR2 YFSETQ. The germline V and J ends were trimmed by 4 bases and 1 base, with 11 bases remaining between them. The CDR3 covers 14 residues. The CDR3 DNA sequence: TGCGCCAGCAGCGACCCTAGCGCCCAAGAGACCCAGTACTTC. Residues: CASSDPSAQETQYF.

This clone was detected a few times. The rearrangement links TRBV30 to TRBJ2-4; 7 bases agree with TRBD2. J lost 1 base, V lost 1 base, and 13 bases had no gene match. Germline assignment: CDR1 GTSNPN and CDR2 SVGIG (reference sequence). The CDR3 loop spans 18 amino acids. The CDR3 coding sequence is TGTGCCTGGAGTGGAGAGAGGGAGGGGAACGGGGCCAAAAACATTCAGTACTTC. Translating it yields CAWSGEREGNGAKNIQYF.

The gene calls are TRBV5-1 and TRBJ2-5, with TRBD2 matching 8 bases. The germline gives CDR1 SGHRS, CDR2 YFSETQ. This CDR3 contains 16 residues. V lost 0 bases to trimming and J lost 5 bases; unmatched junction nucleotides: 9. In DNA, the CDR3 is TGCGCCAGCAGCTTGGAGAGCGGGAGAACCCGGGAGACCCAGTACTTC. As protein: CASSLESGRTRETQYF. The entire variable domain, with the rest obtained from reference TRBV5-1 and TRBJ2-5, is as follows: KAGVTQTPRYLIKTRGQQVTLSCSPISGHRSVSWYQQTPGQGLQFLFEYFSETQRNKGNFPGRFSGRQFSNSRSEMNVSTLELGDSALYLCASSLESGRTRETQYFGPGTRLLVL.

In its sample, this clone was seen a few times. V is TRBV9 and J is TRBJ2-2; D remains ambiguous. Per germline, CDR1 SGDLS and CDR2 YYNGEE. Trimming cost V 6 bases and J 1 base, with 4 bases left between them. The CDR3 is made up of 12 amino acids. Written as DNA, the CDR3 is TGTGCCAGCAACGGGAACACCGGGGAGCTGTTTTTT. It specifies CASNGNTGELFF. Looking up the rest from reference TRBV9 and TRBJ2-2 gives the full variable domain: DSGVTQTPKHLITATGQRVTLRCSPRSGDLSVYWYQQSLDQGLQFLIQYYNGEERAKGNILERFSAQQFPDLHSELNLSSLELGDSALYFCASNGNTGELFFGEGSRLTVL.

This sequence joins TRBV2 and TRBJ1-1; 9 bases line up with TRBD1. Germline lookup yields CDR1 SNHLY and CDR2 FYNNEI. This CDR3 spans 13 amino acids. The ends lost 6 bases at V and 6 bases at J; junction bases unmatched: 5. CDR3 DNA sequence: TGTGCCAGCAGGGGACAGGGTTGGGCTGAAGCTTTCTTT. It is translated as CASRGQGWAEAFF.

This rearrangement joins TRBV7-2 to TRBJ2-7; D unresolved. Trimming shortened V by 0 bases and J by 6 bases, and 6 bases separated the two germline ends. Germline V gene sequence: CDR1 SGHTA, CDR2 FQGNSA. The CDR3 covers 12 residues. This CDR3 reads CASSLAFGEQYF. The CDR3 DNA is TGTGCCAGCAGCTTAGCATTCGGCGAGCAGTACTTC.

This clone showed up just a few times. This rearrangement joins TRBV6-6 to TRBJ2-1; maybe TRBD1 (5 bases). The CDR3 extends over 13 amino acids. V was shortened by 6 bases and J by 6 bases, with 12 bases between the two germline ends. The germline gives CDR1 MNHNY, CDR2 SVGAGI (reference sequence). CDR3 in DNA: TGTGCCAGCAGGGGAACAGGAGCCAATGAGCAGTTCTTC. It is translated as CASRGTGANEQFF.

This clone was found a few times. This chain joins TRBV5-1 and TRBJ2-1; 10 nucleotides match TRBD2. The germline CDR1 and CDR2 sequences are SGHRS and YFSETQ. The CDR3 is made up of 15 amino acids. The trim removed 2 bases at V and 8 bases at J, leaving 7 bases unmatched. This CDR3 reads CASSFSLAGLDEQFF. The CDR3, as DNA: TGCGCCAGCAGCTTTTCACTAGCGGGACTAGATGAGCAGTTCTTC.

This rearrangement joins TRBV6-6 to TRBJ2-5; TRBD1 aligns across 7 bases. Germline V CDR1 and CDR2: MNHNY, SVGAGI (reference sequence). This CDR3 comprises 13 residues. V dropped 6 bases and J dropped 1; count of bases not matched to a gene: 2. The CDR3 DNA is TGTGCCAGCAGGGGGACAGTCCAAGAGACCCAGTACTTC. This codes for CASRGTVQETQYF.